These T cell receptor beta chains were read from a single sample in a study of PD-L1 blockade in urothelial cancer. Data came from immunoSEQ multiplex PCR; TCRdb stores just in-frame clones and leaves some out. The sample yields 35,000 to 55,000 clones, roughly four fifths seen once. Here the sequenced sample was PBMCs, taken around atezolizumab (anti-PD-L1) treatment. Receptor source: a man between 70 and 80 years old with urothelial cancer. CDR3s include the opening cysteine and the closing phenylalanine or tryptophan. A D gene is named only where the DNA matches it firmly. Expanded clones get a size class; other rows say once, few or many, or leave the size out.

CDR3aa | CDR3nt | j_gene | abundance | v_gene | len | d_gene
CASSSGLAGGAYEQYF | TGTGCCAGCAGCTCCGGACTAGCGGGGGGAGCCTACGAGCAGTACTTC | TRBJ2-7 | . | TRBV7-6 | 16 | TRBD2
CASSYVTEQYF | TGTGCCAGCAGTTATGTGACTGAGCAGTACTTC | TRBJ2-7 | . | TRBV6-5 | 11 | .
CASSFGGINYGYTF | TGCGCCAGCAGTTTCGGGGGGATTAACTATGGCTACACCTTC | TRBJ1-2 | . | TRBV5-1 | 14 | .
CASAAPNSNQPQHF | TGTGCCAGCGCCGCTCCTAATAGCAATCAGCCCCAGCATTTT | TRBJ1-5 | once | TRBV28 | 14 | .
CATSRDTGVAGTDTQYF | TGTGCCACCAGCAGAGACACAGGGGTGGCTGGCACAGATACGCAGTATTTT | TRBJ2-3 | once | TRBV15 | 17 | TRBD1
CASSASGTTDTQYF | TGCGCCAGCAGCGCTAGCGGGACCACAGATACGCAGTATTTT | TRBJ2-3 | . | TRBV5-1 | 14 | TRBD2
CATTGGPGELFF | TGTGCCACCACAGGGGGTCCCGGGGAGCTGTTTTTT | TRBJ2-2 | . | TRBV10-3 | 12 | TRBD1
CASHLAGGTGELFF | TGTGCCAGCCACCTAGCGGGAGGCACCGGGGAGCTGTTTTTT | TRBJ2-2 | once | TRBV27 | 14 | TRBD2
CASSQGLNPGLITDTQYF | TGCGCCAGCAGCCAAGGATTAAACCCGGGACTCATCACAGATACGCAGTATTTT | TRBJ2-3 | . | TRBV4-3 | 18 | .
CASSLVGGVENIQYF | TGCGCCAGCAGCTTAGTGGGAGGGGTCGAAAACATTCAGTACTTC | TRBJ2-4 | . | TRBV5-1 | 15 | TRBD2
CASSPLGGRFSDTQYF | TGTGCCAGCAGCCCTCTAGGCGGCAGATTTTCAGATACGCAGTATTTT | TRBJ2-3 | once | TRBV14 | 16 | .
CASSIDRGRYDTEAFF | TGTGCCAGCAGCATTGACAGGGGACGATACGACACTGAAGCTTTCTTT | TRBJ1-1 | . | TRBV5-6 | 16 | TRBD1
CASSYDSNYGYTF | TGTGCCAGCAGTTACGACTCTAACTATGGCTACACCTTC | TRBJ1-2 | . | TRBV6-5 | 13 | .
CASSFRDSSETQYF | TGTGCCAGCAGCTTCCGGGACAGCTCAGAGACCCAGTACTTC | TRBJ2-5 | . | TRBV7-2 | 14 | TRBD1
CASRRSSGGVQETQYF | TGTGCCAGCAGACGGTCTAGCGGGGGGGTTCAAGAGACCCAGTACTTC | TRBJ2-5 | . | TRBV2 | 16 | TRBD2
CASSSFGDRVSNQPQHF | TGTGCCAGCAGCTCGTTTGGTGACAGGGTTAGCAATCAGCCCCAGCATTTT | TRBJ1-5 | . | TRBV7-8 | 17 | TRBD1
CASSSASGGILSSYNEQFF | TGCGCCAGCAGCTCGGCCAGCGGGGGTATATTAAGCTCCTACAATGAGCAGTTCTTC | TRBJ2-1 | . | TRBV5-1 | 19 | TRBD2
CASSKKREAQETQYF | TGTGCCAGCAGTAAAAAGCGGGAGGCCCAAGAGACCCAGTACTTC | TRBJ2-5 | . | TRBV6-1 | 15 | TRBD2
CASSSLAGNTGELFF | TGTGCCAGCAGCTCCCTAGCGGGGAACACCGGGGAGCTGTTTTTT | TRBJ2-2 | . | TRBV5-4 | 15 | TRBD2
CASSLELAGGNEQFF | TGCGCCAGCAGCTTGGAACTAGCGGGGGGGAATGAGCAGTTCTTC | TRBJ2-1 | few | TRBV5-1 | 15 | TRBD2
CASSQGTYYEQYF | TGCGCCAGCAGCCAAGGGACATACTACGAGCAGTACTTC | TRBJ2-7 | . | TRBV5-1 | 13 | .
CASSVGQTLEAFF | TGTGCCAGCAGCGTGGGACAGACCCTTGAAGCTTTCTTT | TRBJ1-1 | . | TRBV5-4 | 13 | TRBD1
CASSLPGQGVFF | TGTGCCAGCAGCTTGCCGGGACAGGGGGTTTTCTTT | TRBJ1-1 | medium-sized | TRBV7-9 | 12 | TRBD1
CASSLRQGGNEQFF | TGTGCCAGCAGCCTAAGACAGGGGGGGAATGAGCAGTTCTTC | TRBJ2-1 | few | TRBV11-2 | 14 | TRBD1
CASNSRATNEKLFF | TGTGCCAGCAATTCCAGGGCCACTAATGAAAAACTGTTTTTT | TRBJ1-4 | . | TRBV28 | 14 | .
CASSETGEWVTEAFF | TGTGCCAGCAGTGAGACAGGGGAATGGGTCACTGAAGCTTTCTTT | TRBJ1-1 | . | TRBV9 | 15 | TRBD1
CASSFGQGNTEAFF | TGCGCCAGCAGCTTTGGACAGGGGAACACTGAAGCTTTCTTT | TRBJ1-1 | . | TRBV5-1 | 14 | TRBD1
CASAPASNYGYTF | TGCGCCAGCGCCCCAGCGTCTAACTATGGCTACACCTTC | TRBJ1-2 | . | TRBV5-1 | 13 | .
CSVDLASGRDNEQFF | TGCAGCGTTGATTTGGCTAGCGGGAGAGACAATGAGCAGTTCTTC | TRBJ2-1 | once | TRBV29-1 | 15 | TRBD2
CASSPNSGMNTEAFF | TGTGCCAGCAGCCCGAATTCGGGGATGAACACTGAAGCTTTCTTT | TRBJ1-1 | . | TRBV7-2 | 15 | .
CASSIDQGQAYEQYF | TGTGCCAGTAGTATAGATCAGGGACAGGCCTACGAGCAGTACTTC | TRBJ2-7 | . | TRBV19 | 15 | TRBD1
CASSSGLTGRTGELFF | TGTGCCAGCAGCTCGGGGTTGACAGGGAGGACCGGGGAGCTGTTTTTT | TRBJ2-2 | . | TRBV7-3 | 16 | .
CASSFSGTATYEQYF | TGTGCCAGCAGCTTTTCCGGGACAGCTACCTACGAGCAGTACTTC | TRBJ2-7 | . | TRBV11-1 | 15 | TRBD1
CASSYEARYNEKLFF | TGTGCCAGCAGTTACGAGGCGAGATATAATGAAAAACTGTTTTTT | TRBJ1-4 | . | TRBV6-5 | 15 | .
CASSPTGQSDAFF | TGTGCCAGCAGCCCGACCGGACAGTCTGATGCTTTCTTT | TRBJ1-1 | . | TRBV9 | 13 | .
CASSVRGSGQGPGELFF | TGTGCCAGCAGCGTTCGAGGCTCGGGACAGGGGCCCGGGGAGCTGTTTTTT | TRBJ2-2 | . | TRBV7-6 | 17 | TRBD1
CASSSAGGFYEQYF | TGTGCCAGCAGCTCGGCGGGGGGATTCTACGAGCAGTACTTC | TRBJ2-7 | . | TRBV5-4 | 14 | TRBD2
CASREFQLPYGYTF | TGCGCCAGCAGAGAGTTTCAACTCCCCTATGGCTACACCTTC | TRBJ1-2 | . | TRBV10-1 | 14 | .
CASSLGRHSEQFF | TGTGCCAGCAGCTTAGGCAGGCACAGTGAGCAGTTCTTC | TRBJ2-1 | . | TRBV7-7 | 13 | .
CASSPYGQFYNEQFF | TGTGCCAGCAGTCCATATGGACAGTTTTACAATGAGCAGTTCTTC | TRBJ2-1 | . | TRBV28 | 15 | .
CASSLGGGLNHNEQFF | TGTGCCAGCAGCTTGGGTGGGGGCCTTAACCACAATGAGCAGTTCTTC | TRBJ2-1 | . | TRBV5-4 | 16 | .
CASSLRVASYEQYF | TGTGCCAGCAGCTTACGGGTAGCCTCCTACGAGCAGTACTTC | TRBJ2-7 | once | TRBV7-2 | 14 | .
CASSYGRRGGRYEQYF | TGTGCCAGCAGTTACGGCCGTAGGGGGGGGCGGTACGAGCAGTACTTC | TRBJ2-7 | . | TRBV6-5 | 16 | .
CASSLMAGDPYEQYF | TGTGCCAGCAGCTTAATGGCAGGGGACCCCTACGAGCAGTACTTC | TRBJ2-7 | . | TRBV7-2 | 15 | .
CASSFFAGPNTGELFF | TGTGCCAGCAGCTTTTTTGCGGGGCCTAACACCGGGGAGCTGTTTTTT | TRBJ2-2 | once | TRBV5-5 | 16 | .
CASSQPPLAGRRDEQFF | TGCGCCAGCAGCCAGCCTCCCCTAGCGGGACGGAGGGATGAGCAGTTCTTC | TRBJ2-1 | . | TRBV4-1 | 17 | TRBD2
CASSIVAGGTGELFF | TGTGCCAGTAGTATAGTGGCAGGGGGCACCGGGGAGCTGTTTTTT | TRBJ2-2 | . | TRBV19 | 15 | TRBD1
CASSLRTGGETQYF | TGTGCCAGCAGCTTAAGGACAGGGGGAGAGACCCAGTACTTC | TRBJ2-5 | few | TRBV7-2 | 14 | TRBD1
CASSDRYEQYF | TGTGCCAGCAGTGACAGATACGAGCAGTACTTC | TRBJ2-7 | . | TRBV2 | 11 | .
CASGVGGSHTDTQYF | TGTGCTAGTGGCGTGGGGGGGAGCCACACAGATACGCAGTATTTT | TRBJ2-3 | . | TRBV12-5 | 15 | TRBD2